Sequencing of this T cell receptor (beta chain) was carried out in a study of identical twins. Each CDR3 protein is one row after TCRdb ran MiXCR on the 5' RACE reads. The sample consists of about 1.7 million distinct CDR3 sequences, around a third of them appearing once. Per germline, CDR1 LNHNV and CDR2 YYDKDF (reference sequence). Trimming shortened V by 3 bases and J by 6 bases, and 8 bases separated the two germline ends. CDR3 size: 12 residues. This clonotype was counted between two and nine times. The genes are TRBV15 and TRBJ1-2; no clear D gene. This clonotype was obtained from a newborn girl in good health. Sequenced sample: cord blood. The CDR3, as DNA: TGTGCCACCAGCAGGGAAGTCGATGGCTACACCTTC. Translating gives CATSREVDGYTF.